Listed below are T cell receptor beta chains from one sample, sequenced in a study of T-cell reconstitution after alpha-beta-depleted transplantation in children. In TCRdb, the PCR reads were re-called with MiXCR into one record per CDR3 protein. The sample has roughly 100,000 distinct CDR3 sequences, roughly 8.3% seen once. This sample comprised PBMCs from the stem cell graft donor, obtained from the stem cell graft. The source of these receptors is a human donor who donated a stem cell graft to a child with congenital amegakaryocytic thrombocytopenia. Both conserved end residues are part of each CDR3. A D gene is named only where the DNA matches it firmly. Clone sizes are given selectively: once, few, many, or a class where the clone is expanded.

size: many
J: TRBJ1-6
V: TRBV30
D: .
CDR3: CAWSTGTENSPLHF
DNA: TGTGCCTGGTCTACCGGGACGGAAAATTCACCCCTCCACTTT

size: many
J: TRBJ2-3
V: TRBV6-5
D: .
CDR3: CASSYGQADTQYF
DNA: TGTGCCAGCAGTTACGGCCAGGCAGATACGCAGTATTTT

size: many
J: TRBJ2-7
V: TRBV4-2
D: TRBD1
CDR3: CASSQDVGTGGYEQYF
DNA: TGTGCCAGCAGCCAAGATGTAGGGACAGGGGGCTACGAGCAGTACTTC

size: many
J: TRBJ2-7
V: TRBV20-1
D: TRBD1
CDR3: CSAPPGQEYEQYF
DNA: TGCAGTGCTCCACCGGGACAGGAGTACGAGCAGTACTTC

size: many
J: TRBJ2-3
V: TRBV7-9
D: TRBD2
CDR3: CASRGLADTDTQYF
DNA: TGTGCCAGCAGGGGACTAGCGGACACAGATACGCAGTATTTT

size: many
J: TRBJ1-4
V: TRBV29-1
D: TRBD1
CDR3: CSVVQGAGEKLFF
DNA: TGCAGCGTAGTACAGGGGGCAGGTGAAAAACTGTTTTTT

size: many
J: TRBJ2-5
V: TRBV28
D: .
CDR3: CASTSTLRTAQYF
DNA: TGTGCCAGCACCTCTACATTGAGGACAGCCCAGTACTTC

size: .
J: TRBJ2-5
V: TRBV20-1
D: .
CDR3: CSVPTMGGETQYF
DNA: TGCAGTGTACCAACAATGGGGGGAGAGACCCAGTACTTC

size: many
J: TRBJ2-5
V: TRBV5-6
D: TRBD2
CDR3: CASSSGSGGARTETQYF
DNA: TGTGCCAGCAGCTCAGGTAGCGGGGGGGCTCGAACGGAGACCCAGTACTTC

size: many
J: TRBJ2-3
V: TRBV12-3/TRBV12-4
D: .
CDR3: CASRPPGAGTDTQYF
DNA: TGTGCCAGCAGACCGCCCGGGGCAGGCACAGATACGCAGTATTTT

size: many
J: TRBJ2-5
V: TRBV4-2
D: .
CDR3: CASSPQEAGIKTQYF
DNA: TGTGCCAGCAGCCCTCAGGAGGCGGGAATAAAGACCCAGTACTTC

size: many
J: TRBJ2-3
V: TRBV12-3/TRBV12-4
D: .
CDR3: CASSFWDAGSADTQYF
DNA: TGTGCCAGCAGTTTTTGGGACGCTGGATCGGCAGATACGCAGTATTTT

size: many
J: TRBJ2-4
V: TRBV11-2
D: .
CDR3: CASSRWGGENSLAKNIQYF
DNA: TGTGCCAGCAGCCGATGGGGAGGAGAGAATTCACTAGCCAAAAACATTCAGTACTTC

size: many
J: TRBJ2-1
V: TRBV12-3/TRBV12-4
D: .
CDR3: CASSLGGTYNEQFF
DNA: TGTGCCAGCAGTTTAGGGGGGACCTACAATGAGCAGTTCTTC

size: many
J: TRBJ1-3
V: TRBV12-3/TRBV12-4
D: TRBD1
CDR3: CASSPRDRGTTIYF
DNA: TGTGCCAGCAGTCCTCGTGACAGGGGAACAACCATATATTTT

size: many
J: TRBJ2-2
V: TRBV29-1
D: TRBD1
CDR3: CSGGQGAGELFF
DNA: TGCAGCGGGGGACAGGGGGCCGGGGAGCTGTTTTTT

size: many
J: TRBJ2-1
V: TRBV3-1
D: TRBD2
CDR3: CASSPGVAGGLNEQFF
DNA: TGTGCCAGCAGCCCCGGGGTAGCGGGGGGGCTTAATGAGCAGTTCTTC

size: .
J: TRBJ2-7
V: TRBV28
D: TRBD2
CDR3: CASSLGGLAGRSYEQYF
DNA: TGTGCCAGCAGTTTAGGGGGACTAGCGGGGCGATCCTACGAGCAGTACTTC

size: .
J: TRBJ2-3
V: TRBV4-2
D: TRBD2
CDR3: CASSQEPLAGVLDTQYF
DNA: TGTGCCAGCAGCCAAGAACCGCTAGCGGGGGTTTTGGATACGCAGTATTTT

size: many
J: TRBJ2-3
V: TRBV29-1
D: .
CDR3: CSVAPGQSTDTQYF
DNA: TGCAGCGTTGCGCCGGGACAAAGCACAGATACGCAGTATTTT

size: many
J: TRBJ2-1
V: TRBV4-3
D: TRBD2
CDR3: CASSHAKGLAARFYNEQFF
DNA: TGCGCCAGCAGCCACGCCAAGGGACTAGCGGCTCGGTTTTACAATGAGCAGTTCTTC

size: many
J: TRBJ1-1
V: TRBV20-1
D: TRBD1
CDR3: CSGSAQGAATEAFF
DNA: TGCAGTGGCAGTGCACAGGGGGCCGCCACTGAAGCTTTCTTT

size: many
J: TRBJ1-1
V: TRBV5-1
D: .
CDR3: CASRRGGEAEAFF
DNA: TGCGCCAGCCGGCGAGGGGGAGAGGCTGAAGCTTTCTTT

size: many
J: TRBJ2-1
V: TRBV11-2
D: TRBD1
CDR3: CASSWDRVNEQFF
DNA: TGTGCCAGCAGCTGGGACAGGGTAAATGAGCAGTTCTTC

size: many
J: TRBJ2-3
V: TRBV12-3/TRBV12-4
D: .
CDR3: CASSFDGFTDTQYF
DNA: TGTGCCAGCAGTTTTGACGGGTTCACAGATACGCAGTATTTT

size: many
J: TRBJ2-7
V: TRBV10-3
D: TRBD2
CDR3: CAISVGLAGGHEQYF
DNA: TGTGCCATCAGTGTGGGTCTAGCGGGAGGACACGAGCAGTACTTC

size: many
J: TRBJ2-5
V: TRBV4-2
D: TRBD2
CDR3: CASSAGGAIQETQYF
DNA: TGTGCCAGCAGCGCCGGGGGGGCCATCCAAGAGACCCAGTACTTC

size: many
J: TRBJ2-1
V: TRBV5-4
D: .
CDR3: CASRTAFNYNEQFF
DNA: TGTGCCAGCAGGACGGCTTTTAACTACAATGAGCAGTTCTTC

size: many
J: TRBJ1-6
V: TRBV6-1
D: TRBD1
CDR3: CASSLDRRNSPLHF
DNA: TGTGCCAGCAGTCTGGACAGGCGGAATTCACCCCTCCACTTT